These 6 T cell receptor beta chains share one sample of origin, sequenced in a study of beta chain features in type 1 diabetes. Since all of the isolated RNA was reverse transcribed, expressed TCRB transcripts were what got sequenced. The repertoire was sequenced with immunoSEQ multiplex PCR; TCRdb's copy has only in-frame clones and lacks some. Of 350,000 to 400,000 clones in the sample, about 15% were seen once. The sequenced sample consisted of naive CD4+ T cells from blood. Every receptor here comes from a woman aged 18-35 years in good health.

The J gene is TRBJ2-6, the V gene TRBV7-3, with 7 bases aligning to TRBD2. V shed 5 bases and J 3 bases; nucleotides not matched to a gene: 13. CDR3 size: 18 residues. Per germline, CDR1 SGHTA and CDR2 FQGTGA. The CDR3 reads CASSPRYGRAFGANVLTF. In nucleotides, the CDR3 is TGTGCCAGCAGCCCCCGGTATGGGAGGGCCTTTGGGGCCAACGTCCTGACTTTC.

The CDR3 region is CASSIGQGVTEAFF. The CDR3 region has the DNA TGTGCCAGTAGTATTGGACAGGGAGTCACTGAAGCTTTCTTT. The V and J genes are TRBV19 and TRBJ1-1; 8 nucleotides match TRBD1. Germline values: CDR1 LNHDA, CDR2 SQIVND (reference sequence). The CDR3 contains 14 residues. V lost 3 bases and J lost 4; bases outside the gene matches: 4. The full variable domain, in which reference TRBV19 and TRBJ1-1 provide the parts outside the CDR3, is DGGITQSPKYLFRKEGQNVTLSCEQNLNHDAMYWYRQDPGQGLRLIYYSQIVNDFQKGDIAEGYSVSREKKESFPLTVTSAQKNPTAFYLCASSIGQGVTEAFFGQGTRLTVV.

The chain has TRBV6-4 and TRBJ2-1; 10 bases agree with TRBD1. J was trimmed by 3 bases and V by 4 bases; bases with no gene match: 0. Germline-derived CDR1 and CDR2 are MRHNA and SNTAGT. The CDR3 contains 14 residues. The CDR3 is CASSGTGGYNEQFF. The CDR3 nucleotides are TGTGCCAGCAGTGGGACAGGGGGCTACAATGAGCAGTTCTTC.

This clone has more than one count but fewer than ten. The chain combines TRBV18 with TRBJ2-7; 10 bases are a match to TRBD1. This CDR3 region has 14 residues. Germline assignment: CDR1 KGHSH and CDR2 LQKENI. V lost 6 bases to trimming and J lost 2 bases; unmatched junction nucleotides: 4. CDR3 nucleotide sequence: TGTGCCAGCTCGGTCGGGACAGGGGCCTACGAGCAGTACTTC. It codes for CASSVGTGAYEQYF.

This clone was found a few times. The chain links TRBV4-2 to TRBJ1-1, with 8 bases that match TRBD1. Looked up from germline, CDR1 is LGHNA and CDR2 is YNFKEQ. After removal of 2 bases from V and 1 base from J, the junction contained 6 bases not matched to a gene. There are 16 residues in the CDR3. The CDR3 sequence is CASSQFQDRANTEAFF. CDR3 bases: TGTGCCAGCAGCCAATTTCAGGACAGGGCGAACACTGAAGCTTTCTTT.

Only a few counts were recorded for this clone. CDR3 sequence (DNA): TGTGCCTGGAACTGGGCCAACTTTAACTATGGCTACACCTTC. Amino acid sequence: CAWNWANFNYGYTF. This chain uses TRBV30 with TRBJ1-2, with D unclear. Germline V gene sequence: CDR1 GTSNPN, CDR2 SVGIG (reference sequence). Trimming cost V 4 bases and J 1 base, with 13 bases left between them. The CDR3 is made up of 14 amino acids.